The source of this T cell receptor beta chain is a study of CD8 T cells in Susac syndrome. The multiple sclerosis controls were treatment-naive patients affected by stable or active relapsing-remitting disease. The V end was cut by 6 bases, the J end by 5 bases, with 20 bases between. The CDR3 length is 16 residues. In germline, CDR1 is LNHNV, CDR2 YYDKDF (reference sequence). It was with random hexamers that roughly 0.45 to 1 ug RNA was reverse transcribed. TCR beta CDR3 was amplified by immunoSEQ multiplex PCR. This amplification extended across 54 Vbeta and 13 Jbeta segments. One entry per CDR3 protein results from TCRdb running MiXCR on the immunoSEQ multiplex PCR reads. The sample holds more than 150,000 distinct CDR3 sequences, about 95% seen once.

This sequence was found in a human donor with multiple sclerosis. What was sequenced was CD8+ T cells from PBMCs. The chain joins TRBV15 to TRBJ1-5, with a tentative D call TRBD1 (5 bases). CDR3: CATSRIPRGVYQPQHF. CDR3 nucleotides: TGTGCCACCAGTAGAATTCCGCGAGGGGTTTATCAGCCCCAGCATTTT.